One TCR beta chain is described in this entry. This same CDR3 is encoded by further DNA sequences in the sample. V was shortened by 1 base and J by 1 base, with 5 bases between the two germline ends. The CDR3 sequence is 13 residues long. In germline, CDR1 is SGHTA, CDR2 FQGNSA. The assay was immunoSEQ multiplex PCR, and TCRdb's table has in-frame clones only and misses some. Among approximately 100,000 clones, 80% to 90% were seen once, and the ten largest hold about 15%. No infections or other immune events were documented during collection. The sample comes from a study of identifying expanded T cells in peripheral blood.

Sequences were obtained from blood. The chain employs TRBV7-2 and TRBJ2-7; D is unclear. The clonotype comes from a person aged 18 to 75 in good health. The CDR3 sequence: CASSLGRSYEQYF. The DNA of the CDR3 is TGTGCCAGCAGCTTAGGCAGGTCCTACGAGCAGTACTTC.